Shown below are 10 T cell receptor beta chains from a single sample sequenced in a study of T cell changes during pregnancy in multiple sclerosis. Generated by immunoSEQ multiplex PCR, the TCRdb table keeps only in-frame clones and is missing some. The sample yields some 17,000 clones, roughly 88% seen once. The specimen comprised CD8+ T cells from peripheral blood mononuclear cells, sampled after pregnancy. These receptors were collected from a female donor in good health, enrolled as a control in a pregnancy study.

The chain recombines TRBV4-1 with TRBJ2-5; a possible D gene is TRBD1 (6 bases). The CDR3 has 15 residues. Germline CDR1 and CDR2: MGHRA and YSYEKL. V lost 2 bases and J lost 5, with 15 bases in between. Written as DNA, the CDR3 is TGCGCCAGCAGCCAAATCCTCGGACAGTGGGAGACCCAGTACTTC. Its translation is CASSQILGQWETQYF.

V is TRBV29-1 and J is TRBJ2-7, with TRBD1 matching 8 bases. In germline, CDR1 is SQVTM, CDR2 ANQGSEA. The junction had 7 bases not matched to a gene; V was cut back by 4 bases and J by 11 bases. This CDR3 region has 11 residues. In nucleotides, the CDR3 is TGCAGCGTTGGGGGACAGGAACTGGAGTACTTC. Amino acids: CSVGGQELEYF.

The CDR3 DNA follows: TGTGCCAGCAGCTTTAGGGGAAATCAGCCCCAGCATTTT. As protein: CASSFRGNQPQHF. The chain is built from TRBV27 and TRBJ1-5; tentatively, D is TRBD1 (5 bases). This CDR3 is built from 13 residues. V lost 6 bases, J lost 4 bases, and 10 bases lay in between. Looked up from germline, CDR1 is MNHEY and CDR2 is SMNVEV (reference sequence).

This chain connects TRBV5-5 to TRBJ2-7; D is uncertain. Trimming stripped 4 bases from V and 5 bases from J, with 10 bases between. In germline, CDR1 is SGHKS, CDR2 YYEKEE (reference sequence). CDR3 length: 12 residues. The DNA for the CDR3 is TGTGCCAGCAGCCCGGTACCCCACGAGCAGTACTTC. Protein sequence: CASSPVPHEQYF.

The V call is TRBV27, the J call TRBJ2-7; 10 bases are a match to TRBD2. The CDR3 consists of 14 residues. With V trimmed by 6 bases and J by 5 bases, 7 bases remained unmatched. Germline V gene sequence: CDR1 MNHEY, CDR2 SMNVEV (reference sequence). The CDR3 loop reads CASRTLAGPHEQYF. CDR3 bases: TGTGCCAGCAGGACACTAGCGGGACCCCACGAGCAGTACTTC.

The chain carries TRBV7-6 and TRBJ1-4, with a possible D match to TRBD1 (6 bases). Germline V lookup: CDR1 SGHVS, CDR2 FNYEAQ. V lost 5 bases and J lost 5, with 21 bases in between. The CDR3 contains 17 residues. The CDR3 spells CASSPRQANPVNEKLFF. CDR3 DNA: TGTGCCAGCAGCCCCCGACAGGCTAATCCGGTGAATGAAAAACTGTTTTTT. Together with reference TRBV7-6 and TRBJ1-4, the CDR3 gives the full variable domain: GAGVSQSPRYKVTKRGQDVALRCDPISGHVSLYWYRQALGQGPEFLTYFNYEAQQDKSGLPNDRFSAERPEGSISTLTIQRTEQRDSAMYRCASSPRQANPVNEKLFFGSGTQLSVL.

The genes are TRBV4-1 and TRBJ1-2, with no clear D. Germline loops: CDR1 MGHRA, CDR2 YSYEKL. Trimming took off 1 base at V and 2 bases at J, with 5 bases between the two ends. CDR3 length: 13 residues. The CDR3 loop reads CASSQGANYGYTF. The CDR3 DNA is TGCGCCAGCAGCCAAGGGGCAAACTATGGCTACACCTTC.

The rearrangement uses TRBV4-1 and TRBJ2-7; 8 nucleotides align to TRBD1. CDR1 is MGHRA, CDR2 YSYEKL, per germline. With 0 bases clipped from V and 2 bases from J, the junction kept 3 bases outside the gene matches. This CDR3 region has 15 residues. Here the CDR3 reads CASSQEPTGAYEQYF. The CDR3 DNA follows: TGCGCCAGCAGCCAAGAACCGACAGGGGCCTACGAGCAGTACTTC.

The J gene is TRBJ2-1, the V gene TRBV10-2, with 12 bases matching TRBD2. CDR3 size: 17 residues. Germline values: CDR1 WSHSY, CDR2 SAAADI. Trimming cost V 4 bases and J 0 bases; bases outside gene matches: 4. CDR3 in amino acids: CASSGPTSGSSYNEQFF. CDR3 coding DNA: TGCGCCAGCAGTGGACCGACTAGCGGGAGCTCCTACAATGAGCAGTTCTTC.

This clone was found once. V usage is TRBV15 and J usage is TRBJ1-5; 7 nucleotides align to TRBD1. The CDR3 length is 16 residues. V lost 1 base and J lost 7; bases outside the gene matches: 10. Germline assignment: CDR1 LNHNV and CDR2 YYDKDF (reference sequence). CDR3 DNA sequence: TGTGCCACCAGCAGAGGGGGGAACAGGGGATCCCAGCCCCAGCATTTT. Amino acids: CATSRGGNRGSQPQHF.